A selection of T cell receptor beta chains follows, all from one sample in a study of T cells in Graves' hyperthyroidism and ophthalmopathy. TCRdb re-called the multiplex PCR reads with MiXCR, one entry per CDR3 protein. The repertoire includes approximately 620,000 distinct CDR3 sequences, about a sixth of them detected once, and roughly 3% sits in the top ten. Sample: blood. All receptors come from a woman aged 40 to 50 with Graves' ophthalmopathy. Both conserved end residues are part of each CDR3. The D gene is left open where the match is weak. Size is omitted from some rows. Given values are once, few, many or a class for expanded clones.

cdr3_aa	cdr3_nt	d_call	v_call	clone_size	j_call
CSVDEAVDTQYF	TGCAGCGTTGACGAAGCAGTGGATACGCAGTATTTT	NA	TRBV29-1	NA	TRBJ2-3
CASSQNSGSNQPQHF	TGTGCCAGCAGCCAAAATTCGGGTAGCAATCAGCCCCAGCATTTT	NA	TRBV3-1	many	TRBJ1-5
CASSEVSNQPQHF	TGCGCCAGCAGCGAAGTTAGCAATCAGCCCCAGCATTTT	NA	TRBV4-1	NA	TRBJ1-5
CASSFADSNEQFF	TGTGCCAGCAGTTTCGCTGACAGCAATGAGCAGTTCTTC	NA	TRBV6-1	many	TRBJ2-1
CASSLVDPYNEQFF	TGTGCCAGCAGCTTAGTGGACCCTTACAATGAGCAGTTCTTC	NA	TRBV11-2	many	TRBJ2-1
CASGFAGTPYNEQFF	TGTGCCAGTGGATTTGCCGGGACCCCCTACAATGAGCAGTTCTTC	NA	TRBV19	few	TRBJ2-1
CASSEPPGYEQYF	TGTGCCAGCAGCGAACCGCCGGGTTACGAGCAGTACTTC	NA	TRBV14	few	TRBJ2-7
CATSDPDRKDGYTF	TGTGCCACCAGTGATCCCGACAGGAAAGATGGCTACACCTTC	NA	TRBV24-1	many	TRBJ1-2
CASSSGLAAAYEQYF	TGTGCCAGCAGTTCAGGACTAGCGGCGGCCTACGAGCAGTACTTC	TRBD2	TRBV28	many	TRBJ2-7
CASSRFRAVMDEQFF	TGTGCCAGCAGCCGCTTTAGGGCAGTCATGGATGAGCAGTTCTTC	NA	TRBV14	few	TRBJ2-1
CASSEEGALTNQPQHF	TGTGCCAGCAGTGAAGAAGGGGCGTTAACCAATCAGCCCCAGCATTTT	NA	TRBV2	few	TRBJ1-5
CSVTGTSHGELFF	TGCAGTGTTACCGGGACTAGCCACGGGGAGCTGTTTTTT	TRBD2	TRBV20-1	many	TRBJ2-2
CASSISRVGNQPQHF	TGTGCCAGTAGTATATCGAGGGTCGGCAATCAGCCCCAGCATTTT	NA	TRBV19	few	TRBJ1-5
CASSLPRTAYSGNTIYF	TGTGCCAGCAGCTTACCACGGACAGCCTACTCTGGAAACACCATATATTTT	NA	TRBV7-9	NA	TRBJ1-3
CAAHGGQDTQYF	TGTGCCGCGCATGGGGGTCAAGATACGCAGTATTTT	NA	TRBV10-3	many	TRBJ2-3
CAWWRGNIQETQYF	TGTGCCTGGTGGCGGGGGAATATTCAAGAGACCCAGTACTTC	TRBD2	TRBV30	NA	TRBJ2-5
CASSLGIIQETQYF	TGTGCCAGCAGTTTGGGGATTATACAAGAGACCCAGTACTTC	NA	TRBV12-3/TRBV12-4	NA	TRBJ2-5
CSVETGVAKNIQYF	TGCAGCGTCGAAACAGGCGTAGCCAAAAACATTCAGTACTTC	NA	TRBV29-1	NA	TRBJ2-4
CASSLALRNTEAFF	TGTGCCAGCAGCTTGGCGTTGAGAAACACTGAAGCTTTCTTT	NA	TRBV11-2	many	TRBJ1-1
CASSSSDLSYNEQFF	TGTGCCAGCAGCTCTAGCGACCTCTCCTACAATGAGCAGTTCTTC	NA	TRBV7-9	many	TRBJ2-1
CSARAQVHEQYF	TGCAGTGCTAGGGCCCAGGTCCACGAGCAGTACTTC	NA	TRBV20-1	many	TRBJ2-7
CASSPQLARGVNYGYTF	TGTGCCAGCTCACCACAGTTGGCGAGGGGCGTTAACTATGGCTACACCTTC	NA	TRBV18	few	TRBJ1-2
CASSQASLLPRDQYF	TGTGCCAGCAGCCAAGCTTCTCTCCTCCCAAGAGACCAGTACTTC	NA	TRBV3-1	few	TRBJ2-5
CASSDLQVRNTEAFF	TGTGCCAGCAGTGATCTACAGGTACGAAACACTGAAGCTTTCTTT	NA	TRBV6-1	many	TRBJ1-1
CASRGTASYTEAFF	TGTGCCAGCAGGGGGACAGCGAGCTACACTGAAGCTTTCTTT	TRBD1	TRBV28	NA	TRBJ1-1
CAISDVEVVSYEQYF	TGTGCCATCAGTGATGTTGAGGTTGTATCCTACGAGCAGTACTTC	NA	TRBV10-3	many	TRBJ2-7
CASSFWGGGGNTIYF	TGTGCCAGCAGTTTTTGGGGGGGAGGTGGAAACACCATATATTTT	NA	TRBV12-3/TRBV12-4	few	TRBJ1-3
CASSLRDSQAFF	TGTGCCAGCAGCCTACGGGACAGCCAAGCTTTCTTT	TRBD1	TRBV11-1	many	TRBJ1-1
CASSYSSGGRSTDTQYF	TGTGCCAGCAGTTACTCGAGTGGGGGACGGAGCACAGATACGCAGTATTTT	NA	TRBV7-9	NA	TRBJ2-3
CSASQVNYGYTF	TGCAGCGCTTCCCAGGTTAACTATGGCTACACCTTC	NA	TRBV29-1	NA	TRBJ1-2
CASSLVRGPSYNEQFF	TGTGCCAGCAGCTTAGTCCGGGGACCCTCCTACAATGAGCAGTTCTTC	NA	TRBV11-2	NA	TRBJ2-1
CASSRAPSGAYEQYF	TGTGCCAGCAGCCGCGCGCCTAGCGGAGCCTACGAGCAGTACTTC	TRBD2	TRBV11-1	few	TRBJ2-7
CASSQDDRGRSYEQYF	TGCGCCAGCAGCCAGGACGACAGGGGGCGATCCTACGAGCAGTACTTC	TRBD1	TRBV4-1	NA	TRBJ2-7
CATGGQNMNTEAFF	TGTGCCACCGGAGGACAGAACATGAACACTGAAGCTTTCTTT	NA	TRBV10-3	NA	TRBJ1-1
CASSPDRSGGGDTQYF	TGTGCCAGCAGCCCAGACAGGAGCGGAGGGGGAGATACGCAGTATTTT	NA	TRBV12-3/TRBV12-4	NA	TRBJ2-3
CASSKGTSGPTDTQYF	TGCGCCAGCAGCAAGGGGACTAGCGGGCCCACAGATACGCAGTATTTT	TRBD2	TRBV5-1	few	TRBJ2-3
CSASSGGAYNEQFF	TGCAGTGCTAGCAGCGGGGGGGCCTACAATGAGCAGTTCTTC	TRBD2	TRBV20-1	few	TRBJ2-1
CASSADRATYGYTF	TGTGCCAGCAGCGCGGACAGGGCGACCTATGGCTACACCTTC	TRBD1	TRBV2	many	TRBJ1-2
CASSQDKFLPTARNEKLFF	TGCGCCAGCAGCCAAGATAAGTTCTTGCCGACAGCCCGAAATGAAAAACTGTTTTTT	NA	TRBV4-1	NA	TRBJ1-4
CASSSTGTSSQPQHF	TGTGCCAGCAGTTCCACCGGGACTTCATCCCAGCCCCAGCATTTT	NA	TRBV28	NA	TRBJ1-5
CASSLQAHGSYNEQFF	TGTGCCAGCAGCTTACAAGCCCATGGCTCCTACAATGAGCAGTTCTTC	NA	TRBV7-3	few	TRBJ2-1
CASSLGGSTGELFF	TGTGCCAGCAGCTTAGGGGGCAGCACCGGGGAGCTGTTTTTT	TRBD1	TRBV5-1	many	TRBJ2-2
CASSLRLAGRPLHF	TGTGCCAGCAGCCTGAGGTTGGCCGGGAGGCCCCTCCACTTT	NA	TRBV7-8	many	TRBJ1-6
CASSSRQGNEKLFF	TGTGCCAGCAGTTCCCGACAGGGTAATGAAAAACTGTTTTTT	TRBD1	TRBV12-3/TRBV12-4	NA	TRBJ1-4
CASSFGTRDTGELFF	TGTGCCAGCAGCTTTGGTACCAGGGACACCGGGGAGCTGTTTTTT	NA	TRBV11-2	NA	TRBJ2-2
CASSPPQRQTYNEQFF	TGTGCCAGCTCACCACCGCAGAGACAAACTTACAATGAGCAGTTCTTC	NA	TRBV18	many	TRBJ2-1
CASPTSRAGPTDTQYF	TGTGCCAGCCCTACGTCTCGTGCGGGACCCACAGATACGCAGTATTTT	NA	TRBV28	few	TRBJ2-3
CASRLSNRGYTF	TGTGCCAGCAGACTATCAAATAGGGGCTACACCTTC	NA	TRBV28	many	TRBJ1-2
CASSRGGAGGKTEAFF	TGTGCCAGCAGCCGCGGCGGGGCAGGGGGAAAAACTGAAGCTTTCTTT	TRBD1	TRBV3-1	NA	TRBJ1-1